These 8 T cell receptor beta chains share one sample of origin, sequenced in a study of blood T cell repertoires in COVID-19. The assay was immunoSEQ multiplex PCR, and TCRdb's table has in-frame clones only and misses some. The sample consists of some 50,000 clones, 87% of them appearing once. Sequencing was carried out using peripheral blood. The source is a human donor in a cohort sampled during active COVID-19.

The genes are TRBV4-1 and TRBJ2-5, with TRBD2 as a possible D gene (5 bases). CDR1 MGHRA and CDR2 YSYEKL come from the germline V gene. The CDR3 loop spans 14 amino acids. V lost 0 bases and J lost 5, with 10 bases in between. CDR3 nucleotides: TGCGCCAGCAGCCAAGAACGGGGAGTTGAGACCCAGTACTTC. The encoded protein is CASSQERGVETQYF.

This clone was seen once. The gene calls are TRBV4-1 and TRBJ2-7; 9 nucleotides line up with TRBD2. CDR1 is MGHRA, CDR2 YSYEKL, per germline. The ends lost 0 bases at V and 7 bases at J; junction bases unmatched: 4. The CDR3 consists of 14 residues. DNA of the CDR3: TGCGCCAGCAGCCAAGATTGGGCGGGGGGGGAGCAGTACTTC. It encodes CASSQDWAGGEQYF.

The rearrangement joins TRBV28 to TRBJ2-1; TRBD2 matches 9 bases. J lost 6 bases, V lost 4 bases, and 10 bases had no gene match. This CDR3 contains 16 residues. The V gene's germline CDR1 is MDHEN and CDR2 SYDVKM. The DNA of the CDR3 is TGTGCCAGCAGTTCCTTTGAGCGGGAGGATGGCAATGAGCAGTTCTTC. This gives the protein CASSSFEREDGNEQFF. Looking up the rest from reference TRBV28 and TRBJ2-1 gives the full variable domain: DVKVTQSSRYLVKRTGEKVFLECVQDMDHENMFWYRQDPGLGLRLIYFSYDVKMKEKGDIPEGYSVSREKKERFSLILESASTNQTSMYLCASSSFEREDGNEQFFGPGTRLTVL.

The chain carries TRBV6-6 and TRBJ2-2; perhaps TRBD2 as D (5 bases). The V gene lost 7 bases and the J gene lost 5 bases, with 8 bases spanning the gap. This CDR3 has 12 amino acids. Germline CDR1 reads MNHNY; CDR2 reads SVGAGI (reference sequence). CDR3: CASKGDTGELFF. DNA for the CDR3: TGTGCCAGCAAGGGAGATACCGGGGAGCTGTTTTTT.

The V and J genes are TRBV6-2 or TRBV6-3 and TRBJ2-7; no clear D. Looked up from germline, CDR1 is MNHEY and CDR2 is SVGEGT. V gave up 0 bases and J gave up 0 bases, with 12 bases separating them. The CDR3 consists of 16 residues. CDR3 residues: CASSYSTRRGSYEQYF. CDR3 nucleotide sequence: TGTGCCAGCAGTTACTCGACCCGTCGCGGCTCCTACGAGCAGTACTTC.

This clone was counted between two and nine times. V usage is TRBV18 and J usage is TRBJ2-7, with D perhaps TRBD1 (7 bases). The CDR3 has 17 residues. The germline V and J ends were trimmed by 3 bases and 2 bases, with 20 bases remaining between them. Germline CDR1 is KGHSH and CDR2 is LQKENI. CDR3 DNA sequence: TGTGCCAGCTCACCCCAGGGGGGCAGGGAGGTAGCCTACGAGCAGTACTTC. Protein product: CASSPQGGREVAYEQYF.

The V and J genes are TRBV10-3 and TRBJ2-2; 12 nucleotides align to TRBD2. Germline V gene data show CDR1 as ENHRY and CDR2 as SYGVKD. The CDR3 is made up of 17 amino acids. V lost 0 bases to trimming and J lost 6 bases; unmatched junction nucleotides: 5. As DNA, the CDR3 is TGTGCCATCAGTGAGTCCAGGCGACTAGCGGGAGCCGGGGAGCTGTTTTTT. Translating gives CAISESRRLAGAGELFF.

This chain connects TRBV10-1 to TRBJ2-1; 8 bases match TRBD2. V trimming: 3 bases; J trimming: 4 bases; junction bases outside the gene matches: 5. CDR3 length equals 15 residues. In germline, CDR1 is WNHNN, CDR2 SYGVQD (reference sequence). The CDR3 DNA reads as TGCGCCAGCAGTGACTCCAGCGGGGGATACAATGAGCAGTTCTTC. This sequence encodes CASSDSSGGYNEQFF.